Listed below are T cell receptor beta chains from one sample, sequenced in a study of cytomegalovirus exposure and HLA in healthy donors. This table comes from immunoSEQ multiplex PCR, and its TCRdb copy is limited to in-frame clones, with some not included. This sample's table has under 150,000 clones. What was sequenced was PBMCs. These receptor sequences come from a man aged 40-55 years in good health and CMV-seronegative. CDR3s include the opening cysteine and the closing phenylalanine or tryptophan. The D gene is left open where the match is weak.

v_call	j_call	d_call	cdr3_nt	cdr3_aa
TRBV10-3	TRBJ1-2	NA	TGTGCCATCAGTGAGTCTCCCGGGTACAACTATGGCTACACCTTC	CAISESPGYNYGYTF
TRBV9	TRBJ2-7	NA	TGTGCCAGCAGCGAGAGCCCCGGGACAACCTACGAGCAGTACTTC	CASSESPGTTYEQYF
TRBV2	TRBJ2-7	TRBD2	TGTGCCAGCAGTGAGGGAGTAGCGGGGTACGAGCAGTACTTC	CASSEGVAGYEQYF
TRBV6-5	TRBJ1-2	NA	TGTGCCAGCAGTTACCAACAGGGATTGGGCTATGGCTACACCTTC	CASSYQQGLGYGYTF
TRBV2	TRBJ2-5	TRBD2	TGTGCCAGCAGTGTACAGCGGGGGGCGGGGGAGACCCAGTACTTC	CASSVQRGAGETQYF
TRBV9	TRBJ2-3	TRBD1	TGTGCCAGCAGCGAACGCCTGACAGGGGGCCAGTCAAGTGATACGCAGTATTTT	CASSERLTGGQSSDTQYF
TRBV5-6	TRBJ2-7	TRBD2	TGTGCCAGCAGCATCAAGCCGGGACTAGCGGTCTACGAGCAGTACTTC	CASSIKPGLAVYEQYF
TRBV10-3	TRBJ1-2	TRBD1	TGTGCCATCAAGATGGGACAGCACTATGGCTACACCTTC	CAIKMGQHYGYTF
TRBV9	TRBJ1-5	NA	TGTGCCAGCAGCGTAGATCCTGGCAATCAGCCCCAGCATTTT	CASSVDPGNQPQHF
TRBV9	TRBJ1-3	NA	TGTGCCAGCAGCGTAGACGCGCGGAACTCTGGAAACACCATATATTTT	CASSVDARNSGNTIYF
TRBV6-1	TRBJ2-7	NA	TGTGCCAGCAGGCTGTTAGCGGAGGGTTCCGAGCAGTACTTC	CASRLLAEGSEQYF
TRBV6-5	TRBJ2-7	TRBD2	TGTGCCAGCAGTTCGGGGGGGAGCTCCTACGAGCAGTACTTC	CASSSGGSSYEQYF
TRBV7-2	TRBJ1-3	TRBD1	TGTGCCAGCAGCTTAGAGACAGGGGGCGCCGAATATTTT	CASSLETGGAEYF